The T cell receptor (beta chain) described here comes from a study of neurological immune-mediated disorders (dated by TCRdb to between 2018 and 2020). About the study as a whole: Using UMI-based sequencing, the study compared peripheral blood TCR-beta repertoires from patients with HTLV-I-associated myelopathy (HAM/TSP), patients with multiple sclerosis, and healthy controls. The roughly 100 TCR-beta libraries covered PBMC samples along with longitudinal samples, technical triplicates, and paired sorted CD4+ and CD8+ T-cell subsets. The cohort was made up of 68 subjects, consisting of roughly 14 HAM/TSP patients, around 35 multiple sclerosis patients and 20 healthy controls. General conclusions and limits of the study: Expanded clones from different subjects shared no identical CDR3 amino acid sequences, which suggests that TCR-beta repertoires were private in all groups. TCR clonal expansion was highest in HAM/TSP patients and lowest in MS patients, with MS patients falling below even healthy controls.

Blood bank volunteers in Maryland, USA served as the healthy controls. TCR libraries for sorted subsets were made from roughly 1 million sorted CD4+ or CD8+ T cells. PBMCs were separated from peripheral blood using Ficoll-Hypaque density gradient centrifugation and then cryopreserved in liquid nitrogen. Paired sorted CD4+ and CD8+ subsets came from healthy controls, HAM/TSP patients and MS patients. cDNA was synthesized by template-switch 5'RACE using a primer carrying a 10-nucleotide random unique molecular identifier by which each TCR transcript was tagged. Every sequencing run covered 15-18 subjects and yielded more than 170 million TCR-beta sequences. The RNeasy kit was used to extract total RNA. The KAPA Real-time Library Amplification kit was used to amplify TCR-beta VDJ regions with primers targeting the TCR constant region and the 5'RACE anchor. A first PCR added sample indexes and Illumina adaptors, and a second PCR then raised library yield. After Ampure bead purification, the roughly 650 bp TCR product was size-selected on a 2% E-gel SizeSelection system. Before pooling, library quality was assessed on a Bioanalyzer, concentration was determined with Qubit, and library quantification was performed with the Kapa Library Quantification kit. Libraries were sequenced paired-end 2 x 150 bp on an Illumina HiSeq 2500. To increase sequence diversity, roughly 24-30% phiX was spiked into each library pool. Per the source publication's procedure: The quality-filtered reads were processed with the UMI-based MiGEC pipeline, whose error correction step removed more than 90% of the raw TCR sequences. IMGT germline references were used for aligning VDJ genes, and each clonotype was defined as a unique CDR3 amino acid sequence together with its V-J genes. Clonal expansion, Shannon diversity and CDR3 relatedness were evaluated with VDJtools (CalcPairwiseDistances, ClusterSamples), while phylogenetic trees were built in CLCbio workbench. Expanded clones were defined as having at least 8 unique UMIs, based on coefficient-of-variation modelling across technical triplicates. TCRdb reanalyzed the raw reads on its own, using fastp at Q25 for trimming and MiXCR for clone calling, and kept in-frame beta chains. Each record represents a unique CDR3 protein, reported with the most common genes and DNA among its rows. It is TCRdb's table, rather than the study itself, that gives the V and J calls and clone size. For this sample the table gives about 38,000 distinct CDR3 sequences, of which about 4.8% were detected only once. The top ten hold approximately 8.8% of the sample.

This clonotype was seen ten or more times. Which antigen it targets is not known. There are no base qualities to consult, and no much larger clone falls within one base. The specimen sequenced was CD4+ T cells from blood. This TCR came from a man aged 18-30 years in good health.

The sequence in DNA is TGTGCCAGCAGTGAGGGGACGGGTCAAGAGACCCAGTACTTC. The resulting protein is CASSEGTGQETQYF. The rearrangement joined TRBV2 to TRBJ2-5, with the D call tentatively TRBD1 or TRBD2, each fitting 5 bases. V lost 3 bases and J lost 2 bases; the stretch between them is 10 bases long. Per the germline V gene, SNHLY is the CDR1 and FYNNEI is the CDR2. The CDR3 covers 14 residues, taking in both the cysteine and the phenylalanine. Just the 42-base CDR3 DNA is kept, in frame starting at base 1. Extended through the reference TRBV2 and TRBJ2-5 proteins, this CDR3 yields the full variable domain: EPEVTQTPSHQVTQMGQEVILRCVPISNHLYFYWYRQILGQKVEFLVSFYNNEISEKSEIFDDQFSVERPDGSNFTLKIRSTKLEDSAMYFCASSEGTGQETQYFGPGTRLLVL.